Listed here are 21 T cell receptor beta chains from one sample, sequenced in a study of blood T cell repertoires in COVID-19. This table comes from immunoSEQ multiplex PCR, and its TCRdb copy is limited to in-frame clones, with some not included. Here the sample spans about 170,000 clones, about nine tenths being singletons. The material sequenced was peripheral blood. These TCRs come from a man aged 70 or older with acute or convalescent COVID-19.

Written as DNA, the CDR3 is TGTGCCAGCAGACCCCTAACAGGACAAGAGACCCAGTACTTC. Amino acid sequence: CASRPLTGQETQYF. The rearrangement joins TRBV7-9 to TRBJ2-5, with a tentative D call TRBD1 (5 bases). Trimming pared 6 bases from V and 2 bases from J, leaving 13 bases between. The CDR3 length is 14 residues. Germline CDR1 is SEHNR and CDR2 is FQNEAQ (reference sequence). The whole variable domain, remainder taken from reference TRBV7-9 and TRBJ2-5, is DTGVSQNPRHKITKRGQNVTFRCDPISEHNRLYWYRQTLGQGPEFLTYFQNEAQLEKSRLLSDRFSAERPKGSFSTLEIQRTEQGDSAMYLCASRPLTGQETQYFGPGTRLLVL.

This sequence joins TRBV19 and TRBJ1-1; TRBD1 agrees at 7 bases. Germline values: CDR1 LNHDA, CDR2 SQIVND (reference sequence). The CDR3 has 12 residues. V dropped 8 bases and J dropped 7; count of bases not matched to a gene: 7. DNA of the CDR3: TGTGCCAGTGGAAGACAGGGAGTTGAAGCTTTCTTT. Protein: CASGRQGVEAFF.

The chain joins TRBV7-2 to TRBJ1-3, with a possible D match to TRBD1 (6 bases). V was cut by 0 bases and J by 0 bases, with 9 bases left in between. The CDR3 has 16 amino acids. The germline gives CDR1 SGHTA, CDR2 FQGNSA. The CDR3 here is CASSLAQGYSGNTIYF. The CDR3, as DNA: TGTGCCAGCAGCTTAGCGCAGGGGTACTCTGGAAACACCATATATTTT.

J is TRBJ1-2 and V is TRBV5-1, with TRBD1 matching 9 bases. There are 15 residues in the CDR3. Germline CDR1 is SGHRS and CDR2 is YFSETQ. The V and J ends lost 6 bases and 1 base, in that order; junction bases with no gene match: 7. CDR3 sequence: CASTRRTGDNYGYTF. The DNA of the CDR3 is TGCGCCAGCACCAGACGGACAGGGGATAACTATGGCTACACCTTC.

CDR3 coding DNA: TGTGCCAGCTCACCACCAAGTCAGGCGCGTGAAAAACTGTTTTTT. Translating gives CASSPPSQAREKLFF. The chain uses TRBV18 and TRBJ1-4; D is uncertain. Per germline, CDR1 KGHSH and CDR2 LQKENI. V was clipped by 0 bases and J by 7 bases, with 12 bases between them. The CDR3 is 15 amino acids.

In its sample, this clone was seen once. V gene TRBV7-3 combines with J gene TRBJ2-6; the D gene is possibly TRBD1 (6 bases). V was clipped by 2 bases and J by 0 bases, with 11 bases between them. Germline V gene sequence: CDR1 SGHTA, CDR2 FQGTGA. This CDR3 spans 17 amino acids. The CDR3 here is CASSLQGRVSGANVLTF. The CDR3 DNA sequence: TGTGCCAGCAGCTTACAGGGGCGAGTCTCTGGGGCCAACGTCCTGACTTTC.

The chain recombines TRBV6-1 with TRBJ1-5; 9 bases fit TRBD1. Germline V gives CDR1 MNHNS, CDR2 SASEGT. Trimming at V came to 3 bases and at J to 0 bases, leaving 6 bases not matched to a gene. There are 17 residues in the CDR3. The CDR3 is CASSDGTGTFSNQPQHF. The CDR3 nucleotides are TGTGCCAGCAGTGATGGGACAGGGACATTTAGCAATCAGCCCCAGCATTTT.

The rearrangement joins TRBV5-1 to TRBJ2-2; 7 bases fit TRBD1. Trimming at V came to 2 bases and at J to 3 bases, leaving 1 base not matched to a gene. The CDR3 consists of 14 residues. CDR1 and CDR2 from the germline V gene are SGHRS and YFSETQ. In DNA, the CDR3 is TGCGCCAGCAGCTTCCAGGGGGACACCGGGGAGCTGTTTTTT. Protein: CASSFQGDTGELFF.

V and J are TRBV28 and TRBJ1-2; D is possibly TRBD1 (6 bases). Germline assignment: CDR1 MDHEN and CDR2 SYDVKM. This CDR3 contains 13 residues. Trimming removed 6 bases from V and 3 bases from J, with 11 bases in between. The CDR3 reads CASSRGGYYGYTF. The CDR3 DNA is TGTGCCAGCAGCCGCGGGGGCTACTATGGCTACACCTTC.

The V call is TRBV5-1, the J call TRBJ2-3; weak D call: TRBD2 (6 bases). The V gene lost 0 bases and the J gene lost 2 bases, with 13 bases spanning the gap. The V gene's germline CDR1 is SGHRS and CDR2 YFSETQ. The CDR3 contains 16 residues. The CDR3 protein is CASSLVRDSVTDTQYF. The CDR3 bases are TGCGCCAGCAGCTTGGTCCGGGACTCGGTCACAGATACGCAGTATTTT.

The chain recombines TRBV9 with TRBJ2-7; D remains ambiguous. This CDR3 region has 15 residues. Trimming took off 0 bases at V and 1 base at J, with 11 bases between the two ends. The V gene's germline CDR1 is SGDLS and CDR2 YYNGEE. CDR3: CASSVDGRFSYEQYF. CDR3 nucleotides: TGTGCCAGCAGCGTAGATGGCAGGTTTTCCTACGAGCAGTACTTC.

This chain uses TRBV5-4 with TRBJ1-2; D is unclear. Trimming shortened V by 3 bases and J by 0 bases, and 9 bases separated the two germline ends. The V gene's germline CDR1 is SGHNT and CDR2 YYREEE (reference sequence). The CDR3 is made up of 14 amino acids. CDR3 nucleotides: TGTGCCAGCAGCTGGAAACAGACTAACTATGGCTACACCTTC. Encoded protein: CASSWKQTNYGYTF.

The chain couples TRBV6-5 to TRBJ2-7, with D maybe TRBD1 (6 bases). The CDR3 sequence is 15 residues long. The V and J ends lost 3 bases and 4 bases respectively, with 16 bases between them. Germline CDR1 is MNHEY and CDR2 is SVGAGI. The CDR3 DNA reads TGTGCCAGCAGTTATGGGGGAGTAGGGGGTTACGAGCAGTACTTC. Translation gives CASSYGGVGGYEQYF.

The rearrangement links TRBV6-5 to TRBJ2-5, with 9 bases identical to TRBD2. In germline, CDR1 is MNHEY, CDR2 SVGAGI. The trim removed 4 bases at V and 5 bases at J, leaving 8 bases unmatched. The CDR3 consists of 15 residues. CDR3 amino acids: CASSSSGTSLETQYF. As DNA, the CDR3 is TGTGCCAGCAGTTCCTCCGGGACTAGCCTGGAGACCCAGTACTTC.

V usage is TRBV7-9 and J usage is TRBJ2-1; 8 bases agree with TRBD2. This CDR3 is 15 amino acids long. With 4 bases clipped from V and 8 bases from J, the junction kept 10 bases outside the gene matches. Germline CDR1 reads SEHNR; CDR2 reads FQNEAQ (reference sequence). In DNA form, the CDR3 reads TGTGCCAGCAGCTCCGGGGGGGCCTTGCTCCATGAGCAGTTCTTC. It specifies CASSSGGALLHEQFF.

This clone appeared a few times. This sequence joins TRBV24-1 and TRBJ1-5; TRBD1 aligns across 11 bases. The germline CDR1 and CDR2 sequences are KGHDR and SFDVKD. V was clipped by 1 base and J by 4 bases; unmatched bases: 5. The CDR3 consists of 17 residues. Written as DNA, the CDR3 is TGTGCCACCAGTGATTTAGTGGGACAGGGGGAAAATCAGCCCCAGCATTTT. Translating it yields CATSDLVGQGENQPQHF.

The rearrangement links TRBV9 to TRBJ2-2; 8 bases agree with TRBD2. Germline V gene sequence: CDR1 SGDLS, CDR2 YYNGEE. V shed 4 bases and J 7 bases; nucleotides not matched to a gene: 9. This CDR3 comprises 15 residues. CDR3 loop: CASSRLASGGGELFF. CDR3 coding DNA: TGTGCCAGCAGCAGACTAGCGTCTGGCGGCGGGGAGCTGTTTTTT. The entire variable domain, with the rest obtained from reference TRBV9 and TRBJ2-2, is as follows: DSGVTQTPKHLITATGQRVTLRCSPRSGDLSVYWYQQSLDQGLQFLIQYYNGEERAKGNILERFSAQQFPDLHSELNLSSLELGDSALYFCASSRLASGGGELFFGEGSRLTVL.

This rearrangement joins TRBV2 to TRBJ2-2; D is uncertain. Germline V lookup: CDR1 SNHLY, CDR2 FYNNEI. The CDR3 has 13 amino acids. With 4 bases removed from V and 1 base from J, the gap between germline ends came to 4 bases. The DNA of the CDR3 is TGTGCCAGCAGTGTCCAGAACACCGGGGAGCTGTTTTTT. Translating gives CASSVQNTGELFF.

This chain joins TRBV29-1 and TRBJ2-3; D is undetermined. This CDR3 is 14 amino acids long. V was cut by 1 base and J by 2 bases, with 10 bases left in between. The germline CDR1 and CDR2 sequences are SQVTM and ANQGSEA. The CDR3 protein is CSVEVNFNTDTQYF. The CDR3, as DNA: TGCAGCGTTGAAGTTAACTTTAACACAGATACGCAGTATTTT.

The V call is TRBV19, the J call TRBJ2-1; 8 bases align to TRBD2. The germline gives CDR1 LNHDA, CDR2 SQIVND (reference sequence). Losses at the gene ends were 4 bases for V and 14 bases for J; bases not matched to a gene: 16. This CDR3 is 15 amino acids long. Here the CDR3 DNA reads TGTGCCAGTAGTAAGTCGGGCCCAGCGGGAGCCTTTAAGTTCTTC. Translating it yields CASSKSGPAGAFKFF.

This rearrangement joins TRBV19 to TRBJ2-1; TRBD2 matches 9 bases. CDR1 and CDR2 (germline): LNHDA, SQIVND (reference sequence). CDR3 length equals 15 residues. V lost 1 base and J lost 15; bases outside the gene matches: 13. DNA for the CDR3: TGTGCCAGTAGTATAGGCGGAGGTAGCGGGGGTGGGGCGTTCTTC. Residues: CASSIGGGSGGGAFF.